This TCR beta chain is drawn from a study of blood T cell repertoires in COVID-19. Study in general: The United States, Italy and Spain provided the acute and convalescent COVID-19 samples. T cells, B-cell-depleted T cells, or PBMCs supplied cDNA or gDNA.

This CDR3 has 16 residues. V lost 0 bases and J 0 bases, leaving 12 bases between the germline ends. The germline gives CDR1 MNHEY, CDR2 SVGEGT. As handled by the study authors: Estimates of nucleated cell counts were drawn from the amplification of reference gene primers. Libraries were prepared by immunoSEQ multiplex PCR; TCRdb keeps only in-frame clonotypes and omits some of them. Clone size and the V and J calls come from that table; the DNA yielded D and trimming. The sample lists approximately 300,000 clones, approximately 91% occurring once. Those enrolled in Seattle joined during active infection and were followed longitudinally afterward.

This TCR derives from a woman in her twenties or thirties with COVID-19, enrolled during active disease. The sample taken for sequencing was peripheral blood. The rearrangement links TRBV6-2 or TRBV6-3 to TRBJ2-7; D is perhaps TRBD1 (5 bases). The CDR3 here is CASSYSIRVSSYEQYF. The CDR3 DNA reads TGTGCCAGCAGTTACTCGATCAGGGTAAGCTCCTACGAGCAGTACTTC.